One and the same sample provided the 4 T cell receptor beta chains below, sequenced in a study of control samples from healthy donors and cancer patients. Assay used: immunoSEQ multiplex PCR; TCRdb lists only in-frame clones, some missing. The sample holds about 180,000 clones; around 89% are singletons and the top ten take about 1.4%. Source material: blood. These receptors came from a woman in her 50s in good health.

This clone has a handful of counts. The chain combines TRBV4-1 with TRBJ1-2; the D gene is possibly TRBD1 (5 bases). Germline V gene lookup returns CDR1 MGHRA and CDR2 YSYEKL. Trimming stripped 9 bases from V and 5 bases from J, with 13 bases between. The CDR3 has 12 amino acids. The CDR3: CASRDGPYGYTF. In nucleotides, the CDR3 is TGCGCCAGTAGGGACGGCCCTTATGGCTACACCTTC.

J is TRBJ1-1 and V is TRBV7-9; the match to TRBD1 covers 7 bases. This CDR3 has 15 residues. The germline gives CDR1 SEHNR, CDR2 FQNEAQ (reference sequence). The trim removed 4 bases at V and 4 bases at J, leaving 9 bases unmatched. CDR3 bases: TGTGCCAGCAGCTCTTATCAGGGGGTAGGCACTGAAGCTTTCTTT. Amino acids: CASSSYQGVGTEAFF.

This chain joins TRBV7-8 and TRBJ1-1; D remains unclear. Germline CDR1 is SGHVS and CDR2 is FQNEAQ. V shed 5 bases and J shed 5 bases, with 12 bases lying between them. The CDR3 loop spans 13 amino acids. DNA of the CDR3: TGTGCCAGCAGCCCTAGATGGGGTACTGAAGCTTTCTTT. Translated: CASSPRWGTEAFF.

This clone was observed once. The chain has TRBV24-1 and TRBJ2-2, with 9 bases fitting TRBD2. Per germline, CDR1 KGHDR and CDR2 SFDVKD. V was clipped by 5 bases and J by 5 bases; unmatched bases: 8. The CDR3 sequence is 16 residues long. The chain's CDR3 is CATSGSREGRTGELFF. CDR3 bases: TGTGCCACCAGTGGGTCGCGGGAGGGCCGAACCGGGGAGCTGTTTTTT.